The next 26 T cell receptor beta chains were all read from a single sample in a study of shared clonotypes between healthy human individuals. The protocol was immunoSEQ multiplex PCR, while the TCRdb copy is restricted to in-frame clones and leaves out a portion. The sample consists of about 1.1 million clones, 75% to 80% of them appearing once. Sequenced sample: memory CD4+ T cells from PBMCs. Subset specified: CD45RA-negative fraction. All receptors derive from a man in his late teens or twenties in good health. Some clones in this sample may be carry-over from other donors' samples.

The CDR3 sequence: CASTSAGQREKLFF. CDR3 sequence (DNA): TGTGCCAGCACCTCGGCAGGGCAGAGGGAAAAACTGTTTTTT. The chain has TRBV28 and TRBJ1-4; D is perhaps TRBD1 (5 bases). Per the germline V gene, CDR1 is MDHEN and CDR2 is SYDVKM. Trimming cost V 7 bases and J 8 bases, with 17 bases left between them. The CDR3 extends over 14 amino acids.

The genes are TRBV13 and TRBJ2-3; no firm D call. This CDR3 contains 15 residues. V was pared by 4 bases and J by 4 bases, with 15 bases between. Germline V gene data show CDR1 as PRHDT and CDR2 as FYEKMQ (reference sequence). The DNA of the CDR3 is TGTGCCAGCAGCTCCCCGCAAGTCCCCCCAGATACGCAGTATTTT. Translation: CASSSPQVPPDTQYF.

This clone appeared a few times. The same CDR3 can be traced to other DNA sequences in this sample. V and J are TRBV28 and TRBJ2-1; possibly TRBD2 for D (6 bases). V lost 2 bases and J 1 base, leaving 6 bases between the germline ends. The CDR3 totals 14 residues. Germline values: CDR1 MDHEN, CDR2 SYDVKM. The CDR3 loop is CASSLRGSYNEQFF. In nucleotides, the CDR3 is TGTGCCAGCAGTTTACGGGGGTCCTACAATGAGCAGTTCTTC.

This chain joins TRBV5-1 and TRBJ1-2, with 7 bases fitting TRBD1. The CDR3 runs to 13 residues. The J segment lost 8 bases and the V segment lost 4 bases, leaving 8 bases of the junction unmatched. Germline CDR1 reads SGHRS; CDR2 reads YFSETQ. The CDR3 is CASSVDRVGGYTF. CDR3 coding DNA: TGCGCCAGCAGCGTCGACAGGGTCGGGGGCTACACCTTC.

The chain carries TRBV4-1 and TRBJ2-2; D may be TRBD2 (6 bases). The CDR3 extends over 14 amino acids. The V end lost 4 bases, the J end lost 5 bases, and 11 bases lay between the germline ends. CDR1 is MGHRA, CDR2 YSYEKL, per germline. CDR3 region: CASSPGTSTGELFF. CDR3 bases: TGCGCCAGCAGCCCCGGGACTTCAACCGGGGAGCTGTTTTTT.

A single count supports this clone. CDR3 DNA: TGTGCCAGCAGCGAGGAGAGCTCTGGAAACACCATATATTTT. This sequence encodes CASSEESSGNTIYF. This rearrangement joins TRBV9 to TRBJ1-3, with D hard to call. CDR1 and CDR2 (germline): SGDLS, YYNGEE. The CDR3 has 14 amino acids. V lost 3 bases and J 0 bases, leaving 7 bases between the germline ends. The full variable domain, completed using reference TRBV9 and TRBJ1-3, is DSGVTQTPKHLITATGQRVTLRCSPRSGDLSVYWYQQSLDQGLQFLIQYYNGEERAKGNILERFSAQQFPDLHSELNLSSLELGDSALYFCASSEESSGNTIYFGEGSWLTVV.

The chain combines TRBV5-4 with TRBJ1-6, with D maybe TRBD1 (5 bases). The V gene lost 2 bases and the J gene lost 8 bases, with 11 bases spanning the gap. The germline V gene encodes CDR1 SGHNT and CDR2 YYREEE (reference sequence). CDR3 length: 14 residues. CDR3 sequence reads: CASSLRGPYSPLHF. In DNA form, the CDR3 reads TGTGCCAGCAGCTTACGGGGACCTTATTCACCCCTCCACTTT.

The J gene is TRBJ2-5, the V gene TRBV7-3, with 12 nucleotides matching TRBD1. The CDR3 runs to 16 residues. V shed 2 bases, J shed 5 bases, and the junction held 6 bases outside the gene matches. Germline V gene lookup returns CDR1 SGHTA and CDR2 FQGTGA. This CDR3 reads CASSLAGTGGWETQYF. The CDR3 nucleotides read TGTGCCAGCAGCTTAGCCGGGACAGGGGGCTGGGAGACCCAGTACTTC.

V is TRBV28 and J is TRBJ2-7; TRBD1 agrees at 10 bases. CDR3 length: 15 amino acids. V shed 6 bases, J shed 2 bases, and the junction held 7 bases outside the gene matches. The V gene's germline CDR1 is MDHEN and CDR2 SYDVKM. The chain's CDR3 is CASSLGQGGPYEQYF. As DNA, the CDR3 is TGTGCCAGCAGCCTAGGACAGGGGGGCCCCTACGAGCAGTACTTC.

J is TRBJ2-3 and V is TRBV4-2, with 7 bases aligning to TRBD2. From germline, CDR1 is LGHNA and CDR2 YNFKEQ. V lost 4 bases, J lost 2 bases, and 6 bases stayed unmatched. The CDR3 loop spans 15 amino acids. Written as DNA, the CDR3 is TGTGCCAGCAGCCCGGGGAGCGGGAACACAGATACGCAGTATTTT. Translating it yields CASSPGSGNTDTQYF.

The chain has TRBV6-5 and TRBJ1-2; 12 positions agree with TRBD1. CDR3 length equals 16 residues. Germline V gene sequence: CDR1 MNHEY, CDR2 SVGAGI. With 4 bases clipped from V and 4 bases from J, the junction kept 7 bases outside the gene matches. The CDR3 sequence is CASSFSGQGAFYGYTF. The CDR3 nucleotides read TGTGCCAGCAGTTTTTCGGGACAGGGGGCCTTCTATGGCTACACCTTC.

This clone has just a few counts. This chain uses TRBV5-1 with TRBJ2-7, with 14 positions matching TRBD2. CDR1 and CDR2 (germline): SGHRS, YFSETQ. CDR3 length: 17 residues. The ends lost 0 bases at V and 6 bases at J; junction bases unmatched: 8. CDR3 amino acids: CASSLVGLAGEMGEQYF. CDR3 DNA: TGCGCCAGCAGCTTGGTGGGACTAGCGGGAGAGATGGGCGAGCAGTACTTC.

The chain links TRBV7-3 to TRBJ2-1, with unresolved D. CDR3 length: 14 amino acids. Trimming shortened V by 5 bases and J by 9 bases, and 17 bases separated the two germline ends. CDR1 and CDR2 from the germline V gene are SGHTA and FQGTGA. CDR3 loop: CASSPASPHSEQFF. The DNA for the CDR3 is TGTGCCAGCAGCCCCGCATCCCCACACAGTGAGCAGTTCTTC. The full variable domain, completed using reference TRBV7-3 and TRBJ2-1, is GAGVSQTPSNKVTEKGKYVELRCDPISGHTALYWYRQSLGQGPEFLIYFQGTGAADDSGLPNDRFFAVRPEGSVSTLKIQRTERGDSAVYLCASSPASPHSEQFFGPGTRLTVL.

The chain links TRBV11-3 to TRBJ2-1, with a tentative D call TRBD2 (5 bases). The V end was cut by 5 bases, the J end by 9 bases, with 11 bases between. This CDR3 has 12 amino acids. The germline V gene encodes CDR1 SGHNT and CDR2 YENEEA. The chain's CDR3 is CASSKGSGEQFF. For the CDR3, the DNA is TGTGCCAGCAGCAAAGGGAGCGGTGAGCAGTTCTTC.

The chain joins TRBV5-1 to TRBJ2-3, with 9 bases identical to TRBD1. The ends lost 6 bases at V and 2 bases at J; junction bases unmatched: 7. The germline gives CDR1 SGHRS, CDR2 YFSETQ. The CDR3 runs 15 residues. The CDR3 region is CASNLQGADTDTQYF. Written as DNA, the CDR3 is TGCGCCAGCAACCTACAGGGGGCCGACACAGATACGCAGTATTTT.

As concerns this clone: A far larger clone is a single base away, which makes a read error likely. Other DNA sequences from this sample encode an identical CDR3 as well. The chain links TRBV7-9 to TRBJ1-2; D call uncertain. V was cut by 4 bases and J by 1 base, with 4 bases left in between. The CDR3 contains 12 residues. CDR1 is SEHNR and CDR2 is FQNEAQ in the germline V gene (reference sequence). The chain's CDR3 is CASSSGNYGYTF. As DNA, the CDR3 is TGTGCCAGCAGCTCGGGTAACTATGGCTACACCTTC.

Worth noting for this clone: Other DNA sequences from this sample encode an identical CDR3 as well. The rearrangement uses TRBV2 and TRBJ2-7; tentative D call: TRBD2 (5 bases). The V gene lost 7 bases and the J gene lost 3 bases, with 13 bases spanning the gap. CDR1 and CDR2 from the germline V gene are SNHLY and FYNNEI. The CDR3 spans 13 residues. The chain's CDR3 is CASKEGSLYEQYF. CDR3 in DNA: TGTGCCAGCAAAGAGGGATCGCTCTACGAGCAGTACTTC. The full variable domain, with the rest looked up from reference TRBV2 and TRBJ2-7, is EPEVTQTPSHQVTQMGQEVILRCVPISNHLYFYWYRQILGQKVEFLVSFYNNEISEKSEIFDDQFSVERPDGSNFTLKIRSTKLEDSAMYFCASKEGSLYEQYFGPGTRLTVT.

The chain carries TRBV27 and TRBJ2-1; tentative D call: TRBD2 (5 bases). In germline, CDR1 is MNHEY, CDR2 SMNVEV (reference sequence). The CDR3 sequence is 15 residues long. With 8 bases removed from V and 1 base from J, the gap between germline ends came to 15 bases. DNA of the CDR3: TGTGCCAGCGCCCGAGGGTACCAATCCTACAATGAGCAGTTCTTC. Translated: CASARGYQSYNEQFF.

In DNA, the CDR3 is TGTGCCAGCAGCGGACCCCCGGGACAGGGGAACACCGGGGAGCTGTTTTTT. It codes for CASSGPPGQGNTGELFF. The chain couples TRBV7-8 to TRBJ2-2, with 9 bases matching TRBD1. There are 17 residues in the CDR3. Germline V gives CDR1 SGHVS, CDR2 FQNEAQ. The ends lost 5 bases at V and 1 base at J; junction bases unmatched: 8. Supplemented by reference TRBV7-8 and TRBJ2-2, the full variable domain reads GAGVSQSPRYKVAKRGQDVALRCDPISGHVSLFWYQQALGQGPEFLTYFQNEAQLDKSGLPSDRFFAERPEGSVSTLKIQRTQQEDSAVYLCASSGPPGQGNTGELFFGEGSRLTVL.

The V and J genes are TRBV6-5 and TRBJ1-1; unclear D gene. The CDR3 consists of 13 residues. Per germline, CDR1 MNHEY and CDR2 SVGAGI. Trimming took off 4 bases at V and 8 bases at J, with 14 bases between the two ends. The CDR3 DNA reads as TGTGCCAGCAGTTCGGAGTGGAGCCCCGAAGCTTTCTTT. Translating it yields CASSSEWSPEAFF.

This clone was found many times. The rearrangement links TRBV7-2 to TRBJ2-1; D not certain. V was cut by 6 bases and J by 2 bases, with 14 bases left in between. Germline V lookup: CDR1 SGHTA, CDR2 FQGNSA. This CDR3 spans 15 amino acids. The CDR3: CASRPKSLTYNEQFF. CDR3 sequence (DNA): TGTGCCAGCAGGCCGAAATCCCTAACCTACAATGAGCAGTTCTTC.

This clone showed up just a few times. The CDR3 DNA reads as TGTGCCAGCAGGGGGAACACCGGGGAGCTGTTTTTT. Translation gives CASRGNTGELFF. The chain is built from TRBV2 and TRBJ2-2; D gene unclear. Trimming removed 6 bases from V and 1 base from J, with 3 bases in between. Germline V gives CDR1 SNHLY, CDR2 FYNNEI. The CDR3 extends over 12 amino acids.

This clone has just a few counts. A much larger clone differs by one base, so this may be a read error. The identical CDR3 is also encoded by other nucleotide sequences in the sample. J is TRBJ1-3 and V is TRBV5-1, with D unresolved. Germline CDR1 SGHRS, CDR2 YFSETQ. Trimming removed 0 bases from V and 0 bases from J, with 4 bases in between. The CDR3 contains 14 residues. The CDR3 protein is CASSLGSSGNTIYF. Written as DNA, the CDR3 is TGCGCCAGCAGCTTGGGCAGCTCTGGAAACACCATATATTTT.

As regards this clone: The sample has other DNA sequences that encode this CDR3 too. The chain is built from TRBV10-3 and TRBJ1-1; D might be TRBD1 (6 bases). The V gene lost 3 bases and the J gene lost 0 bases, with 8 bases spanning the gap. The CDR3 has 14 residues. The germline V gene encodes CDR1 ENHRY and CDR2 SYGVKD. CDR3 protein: CAISEQGMNTEAFF. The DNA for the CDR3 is TGTGCCATCAGTGAACAGGGAATGAACACTGAAGCTTTCTTT.

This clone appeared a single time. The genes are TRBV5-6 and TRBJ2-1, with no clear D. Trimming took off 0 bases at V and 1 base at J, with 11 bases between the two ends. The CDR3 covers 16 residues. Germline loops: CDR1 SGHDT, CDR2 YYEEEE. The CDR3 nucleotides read TGTGCCAGCAGCTTGGGAACGAGAAGGTCCTACAATGAGCAGTTCTTC. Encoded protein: CASSLGTRRSYNEQFF.

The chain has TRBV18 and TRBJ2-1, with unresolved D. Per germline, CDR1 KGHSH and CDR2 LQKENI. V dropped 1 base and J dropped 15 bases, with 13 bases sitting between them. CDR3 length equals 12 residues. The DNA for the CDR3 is TGTGCCAGCTCACCACTCGCAGGTATAGGGTTCTTC. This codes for CASSPLAGIGFF.